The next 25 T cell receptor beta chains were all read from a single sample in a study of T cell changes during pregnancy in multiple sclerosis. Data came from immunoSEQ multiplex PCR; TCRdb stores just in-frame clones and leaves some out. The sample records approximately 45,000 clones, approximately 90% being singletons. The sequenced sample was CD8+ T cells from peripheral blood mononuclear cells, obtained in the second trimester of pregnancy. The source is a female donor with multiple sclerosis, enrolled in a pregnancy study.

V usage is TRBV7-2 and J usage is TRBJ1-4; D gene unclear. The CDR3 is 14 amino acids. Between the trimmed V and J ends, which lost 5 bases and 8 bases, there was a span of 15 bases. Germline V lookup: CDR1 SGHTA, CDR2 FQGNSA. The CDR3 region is CASSPGGGREKLFF. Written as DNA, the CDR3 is TGTGCCAGCAGCCCCGGCGGAGGACGCGAAAAACTGTTTTTT.

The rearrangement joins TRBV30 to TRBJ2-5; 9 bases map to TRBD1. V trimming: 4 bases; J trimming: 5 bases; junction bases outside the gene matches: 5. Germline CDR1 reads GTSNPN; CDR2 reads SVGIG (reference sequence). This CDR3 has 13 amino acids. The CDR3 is CAWKTGGKETQYF. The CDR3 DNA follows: TGTGCCTGGAAGACAGGGGGTAAGGAGACCCAGTACTTC.

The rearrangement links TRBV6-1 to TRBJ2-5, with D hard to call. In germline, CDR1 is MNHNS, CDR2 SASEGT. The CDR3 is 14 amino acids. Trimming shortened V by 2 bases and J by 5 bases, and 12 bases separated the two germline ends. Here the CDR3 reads CASSELGRLETQYF. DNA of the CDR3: TGTGCCAGCAGTGAACTCGGCAGGCTGGAGACCCAGTACTTC.

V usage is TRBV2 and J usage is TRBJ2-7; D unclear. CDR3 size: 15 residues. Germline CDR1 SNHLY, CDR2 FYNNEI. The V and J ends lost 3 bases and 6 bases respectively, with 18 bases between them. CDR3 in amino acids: CASSERLPPLSEQYF. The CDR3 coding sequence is TGTGCCAGCAGTGAGCGCCTCCCCCCCCTCTCCGAGCAGTACTTC.

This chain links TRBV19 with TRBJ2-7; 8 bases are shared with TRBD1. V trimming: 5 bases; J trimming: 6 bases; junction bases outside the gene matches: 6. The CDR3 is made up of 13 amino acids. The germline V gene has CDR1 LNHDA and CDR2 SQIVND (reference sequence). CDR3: CASSDRGVFEQYF. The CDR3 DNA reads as TGTGCCAGTAGTGACAGGGGAGTATTCGAGCAGTACTTC.

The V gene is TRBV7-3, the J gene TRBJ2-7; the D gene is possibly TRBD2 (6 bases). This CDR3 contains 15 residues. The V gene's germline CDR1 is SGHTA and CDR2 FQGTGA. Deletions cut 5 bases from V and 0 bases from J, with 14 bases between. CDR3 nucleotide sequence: TGTGCCAGCAGCCCCGCGGCGGGGAGCTCCTACGAGCAGTACTTC. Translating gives CASSPAAGSSYEQYF.

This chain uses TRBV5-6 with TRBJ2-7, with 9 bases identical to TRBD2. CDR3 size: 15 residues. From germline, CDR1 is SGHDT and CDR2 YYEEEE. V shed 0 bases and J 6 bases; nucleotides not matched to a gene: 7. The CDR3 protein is CASSLGRGGPLEQYF. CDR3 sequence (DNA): TGTGCCAGCAGCTTGGGGCGGGGGGGGCCCCTCGAGCAGTACTTC.

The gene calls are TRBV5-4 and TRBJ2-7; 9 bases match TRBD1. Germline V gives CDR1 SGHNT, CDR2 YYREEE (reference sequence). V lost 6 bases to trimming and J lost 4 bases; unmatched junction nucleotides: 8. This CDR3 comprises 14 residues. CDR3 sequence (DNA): TGTGCCAGCACCCAACAGGGGGCGCCTTACGAGCAGTACTTC. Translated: CASTQQGAPYEQYF.

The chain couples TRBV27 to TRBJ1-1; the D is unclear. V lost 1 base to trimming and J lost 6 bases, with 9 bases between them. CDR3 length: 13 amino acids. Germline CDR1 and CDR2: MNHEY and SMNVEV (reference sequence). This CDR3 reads CASSLWQSAEAFF. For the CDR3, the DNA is TGTGCCAGCAGTTTATGGCAGAGCGCTGAAGCTTTCTTT.

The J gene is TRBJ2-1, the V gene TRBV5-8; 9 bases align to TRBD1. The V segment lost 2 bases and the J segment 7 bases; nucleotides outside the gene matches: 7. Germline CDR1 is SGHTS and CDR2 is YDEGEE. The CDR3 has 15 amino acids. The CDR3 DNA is TGTGCCAGCAGCTTTTCCCACAGGGGGCAGAATGAGCAGTTCTTC. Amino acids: CASSFSHRGQNEQFF.

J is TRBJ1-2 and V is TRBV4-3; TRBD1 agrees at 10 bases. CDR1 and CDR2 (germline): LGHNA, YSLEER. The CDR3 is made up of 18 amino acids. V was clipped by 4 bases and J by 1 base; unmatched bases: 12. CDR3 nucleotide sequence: TGCGCCAGCAGCCCGCACCTCGCCGGACAGGGGGATAACTATGGCTACACCTTC. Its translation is CASSPHLAGQGDNYGYTF.

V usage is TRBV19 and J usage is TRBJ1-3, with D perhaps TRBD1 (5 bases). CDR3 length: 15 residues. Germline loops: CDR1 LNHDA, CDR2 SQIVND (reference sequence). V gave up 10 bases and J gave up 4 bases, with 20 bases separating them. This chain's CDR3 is CATSPGRDSGNTIYF. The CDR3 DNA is TGTGCCACCTCACCTGGCAGGGATTCGGGAAACACCATATATTTT.

The DNA for the CDR3 is TGTGCCAGCAGCACCAGCGGGGGACTAGTAACAGATACGCAGTATTTT. This sequence encodes CASSTSGGLVTDTQYF. The chain carries TRBV9 and TRBJ2-3; 8 nucleotides align to TRBD2. CDR1 is SGDLS, CDR2 YYNGEE, per germline. Trimming removed 4 bases from V and 3 bases from J; junction bases left unmatched: 10. The CDR3 is made up of 16 amino acids.

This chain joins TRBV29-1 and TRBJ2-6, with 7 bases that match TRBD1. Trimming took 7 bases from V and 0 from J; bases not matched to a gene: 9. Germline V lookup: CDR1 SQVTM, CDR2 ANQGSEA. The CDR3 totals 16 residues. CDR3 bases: TGCAGCGCCTTACAGGGGTCTACCTCTGGGGCCAACGTCCTGACTTTC. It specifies CSALQGSTSGANVLTF.

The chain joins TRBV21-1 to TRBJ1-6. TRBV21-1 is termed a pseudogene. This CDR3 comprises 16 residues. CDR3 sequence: CASSRGGDLYNSPLHF. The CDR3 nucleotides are TGTGCCAGCAGCCGCGGGGGGGACCTCTATAATTCACCCCTCCACTTT.

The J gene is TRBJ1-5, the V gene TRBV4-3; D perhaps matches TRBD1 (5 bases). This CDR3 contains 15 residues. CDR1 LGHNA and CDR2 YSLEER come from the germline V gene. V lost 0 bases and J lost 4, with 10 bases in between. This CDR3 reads CASSQDATENQPQHF. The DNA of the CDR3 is TGCGCCAGCAGCCAAGATGCGACAGAGAATCAGCCCCAGCATTTT.

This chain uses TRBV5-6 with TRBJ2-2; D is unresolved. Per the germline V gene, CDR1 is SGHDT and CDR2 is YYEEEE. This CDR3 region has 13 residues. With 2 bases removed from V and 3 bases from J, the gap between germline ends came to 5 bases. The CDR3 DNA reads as TGTGCCAGCAGCTTCTCCCACACCGGGGAGCTGTTTTTT. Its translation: CASSFSHTGELFF.

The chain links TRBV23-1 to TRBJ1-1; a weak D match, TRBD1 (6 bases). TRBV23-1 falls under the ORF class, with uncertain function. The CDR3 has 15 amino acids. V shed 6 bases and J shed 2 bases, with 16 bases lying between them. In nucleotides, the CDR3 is TGCGCCAGCAGGTACCACGGACAGTTTAACACTGAAGCTTTCTTT. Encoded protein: CASRYHGQFNTEAFF.

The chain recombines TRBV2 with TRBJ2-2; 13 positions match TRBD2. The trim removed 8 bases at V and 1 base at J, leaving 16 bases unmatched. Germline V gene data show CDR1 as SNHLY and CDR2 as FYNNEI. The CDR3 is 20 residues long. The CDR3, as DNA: TGTGCCAGCCCCCTTAGGGCGGCGGGACTAGCGGGACGGAACACCGGGGAGCTGTTTTTT. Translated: CASPLRAAGLAGRNTGELFF.

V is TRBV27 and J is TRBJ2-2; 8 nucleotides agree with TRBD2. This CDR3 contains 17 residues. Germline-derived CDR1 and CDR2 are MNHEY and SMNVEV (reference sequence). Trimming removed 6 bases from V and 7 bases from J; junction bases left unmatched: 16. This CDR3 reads CASSSTGLESPVGELFF. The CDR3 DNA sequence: TGTGCCAGCAGCTCAACGGGACTAGAAAGTCCGGTCGGGGAGCTGTTTTTT.

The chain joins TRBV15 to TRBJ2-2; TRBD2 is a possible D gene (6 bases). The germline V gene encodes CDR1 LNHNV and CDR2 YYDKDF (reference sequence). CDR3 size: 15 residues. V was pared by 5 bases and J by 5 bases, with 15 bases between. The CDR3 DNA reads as TGTGCCACCAGCCCGGGGACTTCTCTTACCGGGGAGCTGTTTTTT. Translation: CATSPGTSLTGELFF.

The CDR3 DNA sequence: TGTGCCAGCCGACAAACGCCCGACTACGAGCAGTACTTC. It specifies CASRQTPDYEQYF. J is TRBJ2-7 and V is TRBV14, with D hard to call. The CDR3 covers 13 residues. The germline V and J ends were trimmed by 8 bases and 3 bases, with 14 bases remaining between them. Germline CDR1 is SGHDN and CDR2 is FVKESK.

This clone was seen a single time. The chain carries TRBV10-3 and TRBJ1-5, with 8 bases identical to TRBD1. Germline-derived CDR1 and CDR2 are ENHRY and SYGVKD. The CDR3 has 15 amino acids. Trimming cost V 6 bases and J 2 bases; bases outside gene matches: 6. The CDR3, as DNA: TGTGCCATCAGCGAGACAGGGGCTGGCAATCAGCCCCAGCATTTT. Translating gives CAISETGAGNQPQHF.

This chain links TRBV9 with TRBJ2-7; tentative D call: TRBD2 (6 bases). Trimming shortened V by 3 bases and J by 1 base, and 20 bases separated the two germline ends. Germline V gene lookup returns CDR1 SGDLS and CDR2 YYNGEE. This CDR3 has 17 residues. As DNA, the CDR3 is TGTGCCAGCAGCGCTGGAGGAGGGATCTCAAAATCCTACGAGCAGTACTTC. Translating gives CASSAGGGISKSYEQYF.

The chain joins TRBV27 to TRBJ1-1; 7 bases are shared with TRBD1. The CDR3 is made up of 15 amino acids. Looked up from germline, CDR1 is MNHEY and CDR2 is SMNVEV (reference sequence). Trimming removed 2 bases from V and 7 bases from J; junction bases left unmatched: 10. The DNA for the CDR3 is TGTGCCAGCAGTTTACTAGGGGACAGTATTGGTGAAGCTTTCTTT. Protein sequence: CASSLLGDSIGEAFF.